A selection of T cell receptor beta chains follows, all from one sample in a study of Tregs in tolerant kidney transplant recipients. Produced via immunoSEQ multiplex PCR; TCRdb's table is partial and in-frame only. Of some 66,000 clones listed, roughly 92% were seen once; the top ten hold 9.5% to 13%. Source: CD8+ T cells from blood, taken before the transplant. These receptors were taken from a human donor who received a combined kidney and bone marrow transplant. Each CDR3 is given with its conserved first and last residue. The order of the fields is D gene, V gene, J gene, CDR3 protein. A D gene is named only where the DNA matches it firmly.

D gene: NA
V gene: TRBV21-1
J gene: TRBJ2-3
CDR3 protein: CASNTTSGRANTDTQYF

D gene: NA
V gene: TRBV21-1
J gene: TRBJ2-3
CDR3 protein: CASSIGLASRSQYF

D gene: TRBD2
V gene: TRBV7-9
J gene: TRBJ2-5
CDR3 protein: CASSSWAAGLAVRGETQYF

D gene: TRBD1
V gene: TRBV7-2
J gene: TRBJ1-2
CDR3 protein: CASSLGDSFYGYTF

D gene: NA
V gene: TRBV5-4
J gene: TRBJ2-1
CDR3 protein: CASSLDIRDEQFF

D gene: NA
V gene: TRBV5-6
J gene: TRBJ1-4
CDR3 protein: CASSEGRNEKLFF

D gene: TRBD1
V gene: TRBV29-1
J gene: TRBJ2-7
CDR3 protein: CSVHQGVEQYF

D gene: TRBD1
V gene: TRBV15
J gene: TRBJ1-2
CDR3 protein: CATSRTGGYGYTF

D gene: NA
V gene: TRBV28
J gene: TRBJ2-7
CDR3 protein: CASSLPRGYYEQYF

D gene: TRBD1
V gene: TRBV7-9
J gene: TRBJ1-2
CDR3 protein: CASSHVGQGANYGYTF

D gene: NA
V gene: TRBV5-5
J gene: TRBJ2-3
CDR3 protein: CASSEVGGPGVTDTQYF

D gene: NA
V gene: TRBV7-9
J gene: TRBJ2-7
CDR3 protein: CASSLAGRGYEQYF

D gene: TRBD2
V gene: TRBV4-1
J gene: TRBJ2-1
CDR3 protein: CASSPTSGRVNEQFF

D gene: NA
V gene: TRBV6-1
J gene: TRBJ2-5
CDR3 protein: CASSPRKQETQYF

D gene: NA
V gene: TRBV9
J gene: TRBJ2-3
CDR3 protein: CASSVGGSSTDTQYF

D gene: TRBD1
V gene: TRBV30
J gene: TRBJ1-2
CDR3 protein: CAWSWTGGAGEGYTF

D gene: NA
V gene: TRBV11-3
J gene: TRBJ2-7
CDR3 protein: CASSASGEFSYEQYF

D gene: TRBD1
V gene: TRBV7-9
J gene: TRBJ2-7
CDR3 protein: CASSYTAGGKGYEQYF

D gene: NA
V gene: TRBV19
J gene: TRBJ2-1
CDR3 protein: CASSIDDSLHNEQFF

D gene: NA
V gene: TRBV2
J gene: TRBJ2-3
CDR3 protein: CASSGVGLPGDTQYF

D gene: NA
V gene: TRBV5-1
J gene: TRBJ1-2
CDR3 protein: CASSLAPGGDGYTF

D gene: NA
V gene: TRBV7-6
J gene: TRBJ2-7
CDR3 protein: CASSLVEYEQYF

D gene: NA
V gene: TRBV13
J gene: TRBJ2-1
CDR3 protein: CASSLGQPYNEQFF

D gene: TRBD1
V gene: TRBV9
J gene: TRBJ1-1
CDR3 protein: CASSAGGSPGAGAFF

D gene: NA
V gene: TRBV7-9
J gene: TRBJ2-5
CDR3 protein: CASSFNDGEETQYF

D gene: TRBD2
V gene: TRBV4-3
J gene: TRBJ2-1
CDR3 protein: CASSQDSKRGGYNEQFF

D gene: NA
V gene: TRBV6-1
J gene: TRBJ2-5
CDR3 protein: CASSVYSQKGGAQYF

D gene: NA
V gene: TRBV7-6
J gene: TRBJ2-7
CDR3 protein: CASSLVAGSYEQYF

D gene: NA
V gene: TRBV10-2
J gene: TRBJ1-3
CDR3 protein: CASTTGFTAGTIYF

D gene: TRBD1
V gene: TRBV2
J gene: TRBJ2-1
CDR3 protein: CASSGGTGNYNEQFF

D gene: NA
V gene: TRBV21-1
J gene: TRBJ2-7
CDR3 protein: CASSNSTSSGEQYF

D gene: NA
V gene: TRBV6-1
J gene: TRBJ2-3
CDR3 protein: CASSERCGRVTYILSTDTQYF

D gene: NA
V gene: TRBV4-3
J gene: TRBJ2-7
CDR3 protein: CASSQDRVALEQYF

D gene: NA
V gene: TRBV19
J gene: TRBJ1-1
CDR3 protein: CASSIPLGTGNTEAFF

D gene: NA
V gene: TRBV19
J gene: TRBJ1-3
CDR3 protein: CASSSAVSGNTIYF

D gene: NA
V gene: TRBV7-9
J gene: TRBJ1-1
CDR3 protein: CASSLGSTHTEAFF

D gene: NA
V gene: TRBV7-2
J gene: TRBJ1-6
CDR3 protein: CARRDTHNSPLHF

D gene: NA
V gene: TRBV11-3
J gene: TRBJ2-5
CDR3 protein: CASSWPGLEETQYF

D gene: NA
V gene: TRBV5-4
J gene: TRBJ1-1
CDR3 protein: CASSLAVLSGVAEAFF

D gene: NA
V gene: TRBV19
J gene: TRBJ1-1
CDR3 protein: CASTTDNTEAFF

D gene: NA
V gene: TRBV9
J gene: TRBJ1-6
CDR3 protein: CASSGGGSPLHF

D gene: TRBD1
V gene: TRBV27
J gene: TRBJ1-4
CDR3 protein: CASRWTGTNEKLFF

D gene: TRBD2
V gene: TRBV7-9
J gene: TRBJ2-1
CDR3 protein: CASSLTSGRAGEQFF